These 18 T cell receptor beta chains were all obtained from the same sample, sequenced in a study of T-cell memory formation after mild COVID-19. In TCRdb, the 5' RACE reads were re-called with MiXCR into one record per CDR3 protein. Seen here are 200,000 to 250,000 distinct CDR3 sequences, about 9.2% observed once, and the top ten hold 3% to 4%. The specimen sequenced was PBMCs or a T cell subset sorted from them (not recorded which). Receptors originate from a man between 18 and 29 years old who had mild COVID-19 (a few samples of this study predate the infection). Cell type and time point are not known.

This clonotype was recorded a few times. The J gene is TRBJ2-2, the V gene TRBV20-1, with D perhaps TRBD2 (6 bases). V lost 6 bases, J lost 0 bases, and 17 bases lay in between. The germline V gene encodes CDR1 DFQATT and CDR2 SNEGSKA (reference sequence). There are 16 residues in the CDR3. Written as DNA, the CDR3 is TGCAGTGCCGGAGAGGGAGGTGGAGCGAACACCGGGGAGCTGTTTTTT. The encoded protein is CSAGEGGGANTGELFF.

The chain uses TRBV12-3 or TRBV12-4 and TRBJ1-3; D remains unclear. The CDR3 is 12 amino acids. V was trimmed by 6 bases and J by 4 bases, leaving 7 bases between them. The CDR3, as DNA: TGTGCCAGCAGCCCCGTGGGAAACACCATATATTTT. Its protein is CASSPVGNTIYF.

CDR3 coding DNA: TGCAGTGAGGGAACTCCCGGCGGAGAGACCCAGTACTTC. The encoded protein is CSEGTPGGETQYF. The chain has TRBV20-1 and TRBJ2-5, with no clear D. Trimming stripped 7 bases from V and 4 bases from J, with 16 bases between. The CDR3 extends over 13 amino acids. Germline CDR1 is DFQATT and CDR2 is SNEGSKA (reference sequence).

The sample holds many counts of this clonotype. The J gene is TRBJ2-2, the V gene TRBV29-1; D is ambiguous. CDR3 length: 15 residues. V gave up 6 bases and J gave up 6 bases, with 20 bases separating them. Germline lookup yields CDR1 SQVTM and CDR2 ANQGSEA. The CDR3 spells CSVLDSFGIAGELFF. The CDR3 DNA reads as TGCAGCGTATTAGACTCTTTTGGGATTGCCGGGGAGCTGTTTTTT.

This clonotype appeared a few times. The chain has TRBV6-5 and TRBJ1-6; TRBD1 aligns across 8 bases. CDR3 size: 15 residues. Trimming at V came to 0 bases and at J to 8 bases, leaving 3 bases not matched to a gene. The V gene's germline CDR1 is MNHEY and CDR2 SVGAGI. In DNA form, the CDR3 reads TGTGCCAGCAGTTACTCCGGACAGGGATATTCACCCCTCCACTTT. This gives the protein CASSYSGQGYSPLHF.

This clonotype occurred many times. This chain links TRBV3-1 with TRBJ2-2, with 10 bases that match TRBD2. CDR1 is LGHDT and CDR2 is YNNKEL in the germline V gene (reference sequence). V lost 1 base and J lost 5; bases outside the gene matches: 4. CDR3 length equals 16 residues. In DNA form, the CDR3 reads TGTGCCAGCAGCCAAGGTCTAGCGGGAGCAACCGGGGAGCTGTTTTTT. Translated, it gives CASSQGLAGATGELFF.

This clonotype was found a few times. The chain carries TRBV5-5 and TRBJ2-3, with 14 bases identical to TRBD2. The germline gives CDR1 SGHKS, CDR2 YYEKEE (reference sequence). Trimming took 8 bases from V and 8 from J; bases not matched to a gene: 10. This CDR3 has 15 residues. The CDR3 spells CASGTSGGPESTQYF. Here the CDR3 DNA reads TGTGCCAGTGGGACTAGCGGGGGCCCGGAGAGTACGCAGTATTTT.

This clonotype was counted only a few times. The chain joins TRBV7-2 to TRBJ2-3, with 8 bases matching TRBD2. There are 16 residues in the CDR3. J gave up 4 bases and V 5 bases, and 11 bases lay outside the gene matches. Germline V gene sequence: CDR1 SGHTA, CDR2 FQGNSA. CDR3 loop: CASSKTPGLGADTQYF. The CDR3 DNA reads as TGTGCCAGCAGCAAGACTCCGGGACTAGGGGCAGATACGCAGTATTTT. Based on the CDR3 plus reference TRBV7-2 and TRBJ2-3, the full variable domain is GAGVSQSPSNKVTEKGKDVELRCDPISGHTALYWYRQSLGQGLEFLIYFQGNSAPDKSGLPSDRFSAERTGGSVSTLTIQRTQQEDSAVYLCASSKTPGLGADTQYFGPGTRLTVL.

This clonotype was picked up a small number of times. The CDR3 is CASSFSGTGGTEQYV. The CDR3 nucleotides are TGTGCCAGCAGCTTTTCAGGGACAGGGGGGACCGAGCAGTACGTC. The chain recombines TRBV7-2 with TRBJ2-7, with 11 bases aligning to TRBD1. Germline assignment: CDR1 SGHTA and CDR2 FQGNSA. V shed 3 bases and J 6 bases; nucleotides not matched to a gene: 7. The CDR3 totals 15 residues.

This chain links TRBV7-2 with TRBJ2-1, with D perhaps TRBD1 or TRBD2 (5 bases each). The germline V and J ends were trimmed by 1 base and 2 bases, with 12 bases remaining between them. The germline V gene has CDR1 SGHTA and CDR2 FQGNSA. The CDR3 covers 16 residues. The CDR3 DNA follows: TGTGCCAGCAGCTTAGGAGGGGAAGGACCCTACAATGAGCAGTTCTTC. Translating it yields CASSLGGEGPYNEQFF.

The genes are TRBV20-1 and TRBJ1-2; D perhaps matches TRBD1 (6 bases). The V gene's germline CDR1 is DFQATT and CDR2 SNEGSKA (reference sequence). V lost 0 bases to trimming and J lost 6 bases, with 14 bases between them. CDR3 length equals 14 residues. CDR3 in amino acids: CSARDPNTGNGYTF. For the CDR3, the DNA is TGCAGTGCTAGAGACCCTAATACAGGGAATGGCTACACCTTC.

The V and J genes are TRBV12-3 or TRBV12-4 and TRBJ2-3, with D perhaps being TRBD1 or TRBD2 (5 bases each). This CDR3 comprises 14 residues. The ends were cut back, 6 bases at V and 9 bases at J, with 19 bases in the middle. As DNA, the CDR3 is TGTGCCAGCAGCGGTAACGGGGCCGGGATAACGCAGTATTTT. Its translation: CASSGNGAGITQYF.

A few counts support this clonotype. This chain joins TRBV29-1 and TRBJ1-1; maybe TRBD1 (6 bases). V was clipped by 7 bases and J by 1 base, with 10 bases between them. Germline CDR1 and CDR2: SQVTM and ANQGSEA. The CDR3 is made up of 12 amino acids. CDR3 nucleotides: TGCAGCGGACAGACAGGGAACACTGAAGCTTTCTTT. As protein: CSGQTGNTEAFF.

The rearrangement joins TRBV5-6 to TRBJ2-7, with D unresolved. Germline V CDR1 and CDR2: SGHDT, YYEEEE. The CDR3 is made up of 14 amino acids. V gave up 0 bases and J gave up 7 bases, with 14 bases separating them. CDR3 nucleotide sequence: TGTGCCAGCAGCTTGGTTCTGCAGAACGGGGAGCAGTACGTC. Protein sequence: CASSLVLQNGEQYV.

This clonotype was seen a few times. The rearrangement uses TRBV12-3 or TRBV12-4 and TRBJ1-2; 8 bases are shared with TRBD1. The trim removed 8 bases at V and 6 bases at J, leaving 11 bases unmatched. The CDR3 extends over 14 amino acids. The CDR3 nucleotides are TGTGCCAGCTCGGCCCAGGGGGCGCTTAATGGCTACACCTTC. The encoded protein is CASSAQGALNGYTF.

The chain couples TRBV5-1 to TRBJ2-2; D is ambiguous. This CDR3 comprises 16 residues. V lost 1 base to trimming and J lost 6 bases, with 16 bases between them. From germline, CDR1 is SGHRS and CDR2 YFSETQ. CDR3 nucleotide sequence: TGCGCCAGCAGCTTGTTAGGCCGTCCCATGGCCGGGGAGCTGTTTTTT. It yields the protein CASSLLGRPMAGELFF.

The sample holds a few counts of this clonotype. The chain couples TRBV6-5 to TRBJ2-7; D ambiguous. The CDR3 has 14 amino acids. Trimming removed 0 bases at V and 2 bases at J, with 8 bases between. Germline V lookup: CDR1 MNHEY, CDR2 SVGAGI. The CDR3 nucleotides are TGTGCCAGCAGTTACTCACGGGTCACCTACGAGCAGTACTTC. This translates into CASSYSRVTYEQYF.

The gene calls are TRBV30 and TRBJ1-2, with unresolved D. V dropped 0 bases and J dropped 8 bases, with 10 bases sitting between them. CDR3 size: 12 residues. Germline values: CDR1 GTSNPN, CDR2 SVGIG (reference sequence). CDR3 nucleotide sequence: TGTGCCTGGAGTGTTTTGTTCTTAGGCTACACCTTC. The encoded protein is CAWSVLFLGYTF.